This TCR beta chain was recorded in a study of shared clonotypes between healthy human individuals. Study results and caveats: It was expected that sequencing depth would affect clonotype sharing among donors.

Details on this clone: Its antigen is not known.

V was clipped by 0 bases and J by 8 bases, with 20 bases between them. Germline V gene sequence: CDR1 SGHRS, CDR2 YFSETQ. This CDR3 is built from 17 residues. The team ran DNA from unsorted PBMCs on ten immunoSEQ deep assay plates for sequencing. The assay was immunoSEQ multiplex PCR, and TCRdb's table has in-frame clones only and misses some. Of 500,000 to 650,000 clones listed, around 80% are singletons. The sample was PBMCs. This clonotype originated in a woman aged 40 to 49 in good health. Some clones in this sample may be carry-over from other donors' samples. The chain has TRBV5-1 and TRBJ1-4; D remains unclear. The CDR3: CASSLGAGTGIGEKLFF. The CDR3 DNA reads as TGCGCCAGCAGCTTGGGAGCGGGTACGGGTATCGGGGAAAAACTGTTTTTT.